This TCR beta chain was sequenced for a study of blood T cell repertoires in COVID-19. Across the whole study: Spain, Italy and the United States supplied samples that represented acute and convalescent COVID-19. In each case, the material was cDNA or gDNA derived from T cells, B-cell-depleted T cells, or PBMCs.

The authors' processing: Scientists estimated how many nucleated cells there were by amplifying reference gene primers. Generated by immunoSEQ multiplex PCR, the TCRdb table keeps only in-frame clones and is missing some. V and J calls and clone size follow that table, whereas D and trimming were derived from the DNA. The table records 60,000 to 70,000 clones, 80% to 85% of them present only once. The table lists this clone with a few counts. This CDR3 spans 15 amino acids. The germline V and J ends were trimmed by 0 bases and 7 bases, with 16 bases remaining between them. Germline V gene lookup returns CDR1 SGHRS and CDR2 YFSETQ.

The source material was peripheral blood. The rearrangement links TRBV5-1 to TRBJ1-2; D may be TRBD1 (5 bases). This receptor was identified in a man older than 75 with acute or convalescent COVID-19. The CDR3 nucleotides read TGCGCCAGCAGCTTGGGCGGCAGGGAAGAGGCTGGCTACACCTTC. Encoded protein: CASSLGGREEAGYTF. The full variable domain, its missing parts supplied by reference TRBV5-1 and TRBJ1-2, is KAGVTQTPRYLIKTRGQQVTLSCSPISGHRSVSWYQQTPGQGLQFLFEYFSETQRNKGNFPGRFSGRQFSNSRSEMNVSTLELGDSALYLCASSLGGREEAGYTFGSGTRLTVV.